Presented here are 16 T cell receptor beta chains from one specimen sequenced in a study of T cell repertoires in cytomegalovirus infection. No antigen has been assigned to these receptors. Each CDR3 protein is one row after TCRdb ran MiXCR on the reads. The sample includes approximately 600,000 distinct CDR3 sequences, just under 40% of them seen just once. The sample here was cultured PBMCs, taken from culture after CMV antigen stimulation. These TCRs come from a human donor in good health (CMV status not recorded). Some clones in this sample may be carry-over from other donors' samples.

V is TRBV2 and J is TRBJ2-7; D might be TRBD1 (5 bases). There are 13 residues in the CDR3. Germline CDR1 and CDR2: SNHLY and FYNNEI. V dropped 3 bases and J dropped 0 bases, with 6 bases sitting between them. CDR3 DNA sequence: TGTGCCAGCAGTGATGGGGCCTCCTACGAGCAGTACTTC. Translated: CASSDGASYEQYF.

The chain links TRBV10-2 to TRBJ2-3, with 10 nucleotides matching TRBD2. The CDR3 loop spans 15 amino acids. Germline lookup yields CDR1 WSHSY and CDR2 SAAADI. The V and J ends lost 5 bases and 2 bases, in that order; junction bases with no gene match: 4. The CDR3 protein is CASSPGLAATDTQYF. The CDR3 bases are TGCGCCAGCAGTCCTGGACTAGCGGCCACAGATACGCAGTATTTT.

Only a few counts were recorded for this clonotype. The chain couples TRBV7-8 to TRBJ2-5, with 8 nucleotides matching TRBD1. The CDR3 is 17 residues long. Germline lookup yields CDR1 SGHVS and CDR2 FQNEAQ. V lost 1 base and J lost 5; bases outside the gene matches: 12. CDR3 in DNA: TGTGCCAGCAGCTTAGTTGACGTCAGGGGGCGACGGGAGACCCAGTACTTC. Translated: CASSLVDVRGRRETQYF. Drawing the rest from reference TRBV7-8 and TRBJ2-5, the complete variable domain is GAGVSQSPRYKVAKRGQDVALRCDPISGHVSLFWYQQALGQGPEFLTYFQNEAQLDKSGLPSDRFFAERPEGSVSTLKIQRTQQEDSAVYLCASSLVDVRGRRETQYFGPGTRLLVL.

The V gene is TRBV6-8, the J gene TRBJ1-5; D remains unclear. The CDR3 extends over 14 amino acids. Germline values: CDR1 MNHGY, CDR2 SAAAGT. Trimming pared 6 bases from V and 3 bases from J, leaving 12 bases between. CDR3 bases: TGTGCCAGCAGCCCTCACGGGGACAATCAGCCCCAGCATTTT. As protein: CASSPHGDNQPQHF.

This sequence joins TRBV7-2 and TRBJ1-6, with D possibly TRBD1 on 5 matching bases. The CDR3 totals 15 residues. Between the trimmed V and J ends, which lost 4 bases and 6 bases, there was a span of 13 bases. CDR1 SGHTA and CDR2 FQGNSA come from the germline V gene. CDR3 region: CASSSQGVLNSPLHF. CDR3 in DNA: TGTGCCAGCAGCTCTCAGGGAGTTCTTAATTCACCCCTCCACTTT.

V usage is TRBV7-2 and J usage is TRBJ2-7; TRBD1 agrees at 10 bases. Per germline, CDR1 SGHTA and CDR2 FQGNSA. V gave up 0 bases and J gave up 3 bases; unmatched junction bases: 5. The CDR3 runs to 16 residues. The chain's CDR3 is CASSLALGTGVYEQYF. CDR3 nucleotide sequence: TGTGCCAGCAGCTTAGCGCTCGGGACAGGGGTCTACGAGCAGTACTTC.

The chain recombines TRBV7-2 with TRBJ2-1, with TRBD2 matching over 13 bases. V gave up 7 bases and J gave up 9 bases; unmatched junction bases: 9. This CDR3 has 15 residues. CDR1 is SGHTA and CDR2 is FQGNSA in the germline V gene. The CDR3 region is CASTRLAGGYGEQFF. In DNA, the CDR3 is TGTGCCAGCACCCGACTAGCGGGGGGTTACGGTGAGCAGTTCTTC.

This rearrangement joins TRBV7-2 to TRBJ2-2; no clear D gene. The CDR3 spans 14 residues. CDR1 and CDR2 from the germline V gene are SGHTA and FQGNSA. V lost 3 bases and J lost 1, with 6 bases in between. The CDR3 loop is CASSFQKNTGELFF. The CDR3 region has the DNA TGTGCCAGCAGCTTCCAGAAGAACACCGGGGAGCTGTTTTTT.

The J gene is TRBJ1-2, the V gene TRBV7-6, with 8 positions matching TRBD1. There are 16 residues in the CDR3. Per germline, CDR1 SGHVS and CDR2 FNYEAQ. With 5 bases clipped from V and 6 bases from J, the junction kept 14 bases outside the gene matches. CDR3 sequence reads: CASSPDYATGADGYTF. Here the CDR3 DNA reads TGTGCCAGCAGCCCCGATTATGCGACAGGGGCCGATGGCTACACCTTC. The full variable domain, with the rest looked up from reference TRBV7-6 and TRBJ1-2, is GAGVSQSPRYKVTKRGQDVALRCDPISGHVSLYWYRQALGQGPEFLTYFNYEAQQDKSGLPNDRFSAERPEGSISTLTIQRTEQRDSAMYRCASSPDYATGADGYTFGSGTRLTVV.

The chain uses TRBV11-2 and TRBJ2-5; 9 nucleotides match TRBD2. Germline CDR1 is SGHAT and CDR2 is FQNNGV. Trimming at V came to 4 bases and at J to 5 bases, leaving 5 bases not matched to a gene. The CDR3 is made up of 14 amino acids. CDR3 sequence: CASSSLRGGETQYF. In DNA form, the CDR3 reads TGTGCCAGCAGCTCCCTGCGGGGGGGGGAGACCCAGTACTTC. Full variable domain (rest looked up from reference TRBV11-2 and TRBJ2-5): EAGVAQSPRYKIIEKRQSVAFWCNPISGHATLYWYQQILGQGPKLLIQFQNNGVVDDSQLPKDRFSAERLKGVDSTLKIQPAKLEDSAVYLCASSSLRGGETQYFGPGTRLLVL.

The CDR3 region has the DNA TGTGCCAGCAGGGGGACAGTTTATAGCAATCAGCCCCAGCATTTT. Encoded protein: CASRGTVYSNQPQHF. V is TRBV28 and J is TRBJ1-5; 7 nucleotides agree with TRBD1. V dropped 6 bases and J dropped 0; count of bases not matched to a gene: 5. This CDR3 is built from 15 residues. CDR1 MDHEN and CDR2 SYDVKM come from the germline V gene.

V and J are TRBV7-9 and TRBJ2-2; the D is unclear. V lost 4 bases and J 4 bases, leaving 13 bases between the germline ends. This CDR3 has 15 residues. CDR1 is SEHNR, CDR2 FQNEAQ, per germline (reference sequence). CDR3: CASSSTPAGTGELFF. DNA for the CDR3: TGTGCCAGCAGCTCCACGCCTGCTGGCACCGGGGAGCTGTTTTTT. The complete variable domain, with remaining parts taken from reference TRBV7-9 and TRBJ2-2, reads DTGVSQNPRHKITKRGQNVTFRCDPISEHNRLYWYRQTLGQGPEFLTYFQNEAQLEKSRLLSDRFSAERPKGSFSTLEIQRTEQGDSAMYLCASSSTPAGTGELFFGEGSRLTVL.

This chain uses TRBV11-2 with TRBJ1-2; tentatively, D is TRBD1 (5 bases). Trimming removed 4 bases from V and 4 bases from J, with 22 bases in between. The CDR3 consists of 17 residues. From germline, CDR1 is SGHAT and CDR2 FQNNGV. The CDR3, as DNA: TGTGCCAGCAGCTCGGACCCCTGGGGACTTCTGGGCTATGGCTACACCTTC. Translation: CASSSDPWGLLGYGYTF. Using reference TRBV11-2 and TRBJ1-2 for the parts outside the CDR3, the full variable domain is EAGVAQSPRYKIIEKRQSVAFWCNPISGHATLYWYQQILGQGPKLLIQFQNNGVVDDSQLPKDRFSAERLKGVDSTLKIQPAKLEDSAVYLCASSSDPWGLLGYGYTFGSGTRLTVV.

The J gene is TRBJ2-7, the V gene TRBV25-1, with D tentatively TRBD1 (6 bases). V was shortened by 4 bases and J by 4 bases, with 17 bases between the two germline ends. This CDR3 has 15 amino acids. Per the germline V gene, CDR1 is MGHDK and CDR2 is SYGVNS. CDR3 protein: CASSGETGREYEQYF. The CDR3 bases are TGTGCCAGCAGTGGCGAGACAGGAAGGGAGTACGAGCAGTACTTC.

The gene calls are TRBV14 and TRBJ1-1; the match to TRBD1 covers 9 bases. Germline lookup yields CDR1 SGHDN and CDR2 FVKESK. The CDR3 length is 15 residues. V lost 6 bases to trimming and J lost 1 base; unmatched junction nucleotides: 6. CDR3 coding DNA: TGTGCCAGCAGACAGACAGGGGGGACGAACACTGAAGCTTTCTTT. This sequence encodes CASRQTGGTNTEAFF.

The CDR3 nucleotides read TGCGCCAGCAGCCAAGGCTTGCGGATATCCTACAATGAGCAGTTCTTC. Translated: CASSQGLRISYNEQFF. The chain has TRBV4-3 and TRBJ2-1; no definite D call. The CDR3 totals 16 residues. The ends were cut back, 1 base at V and 1 base at J, with 11 bases in the middle. The germline V gene encodes CDR1 LGHNA and CDR2 YSLEER.